The T cell receptor beta chain described here comes from a study of Graves' ophthalmopathy and Graves' hyperthyroidism. This clonotype was observed at least ten times. The V gene's germline CDR1 is MGHRA and CDR2 YSYEKL. The CDR3 sequence is 15 residues long. V lost 1 base, J lost 8 bases, and 5 bases stayed unmatched. The authors amplified TCR beta CDR3 regions from RNA transcripts. First-round RT-PCR relied on HTBI primers, and a second-round multiplex PCR came next. Using its own MiXCR run on the multiplex PCR reads, TCRdb lists one record per CDR3 protein. The sample consists of about 370,000 distinct CDR3 sequences, about a sixth of them appearing once.

This sequence joins TRBV4-1 and TRBJ1-6, with 7 bases identical to TRBD1. The sample was peripheral blood. The sequence derives from an adult woman with stable Graves' hyperthyroidism. The CDR3 protein is CASSQARTGDSPLHF. Here the CDR3 DNA reads TGCGCCAGCAGCCAAGCGCGGACAGGAGATTCACCCCTCCACTTT.